This entry is about one T cell receptor beta chain. This record belongs to a study of blood T cell repertoires in COVID-19. For the study at large: Acute and convalescent COVID-19 samples came from the United States, Italy and Spain. Sample material is recorded as cDNA or gDNA derived from T cells, B-cell-depleted T cells, or PBMCs.

Under the authors' procedure: Counts of nucleated cells, estimated from reference gene primer amplification, were obtained. The protocol was immunoSEQ multiplex PCR, while the TCRdb copy is restricted to in-frame clones and leaves out a portion. V, J and clone size are those of that table, while D and trimming were read from the DNA. The data show roughly 180,000 clones, about 78% seen once. Trimming removed 5 bases from V and 9 bases from J; junction bases left unmatched: 6. The V gene's germline CDR1 is SNHLY and CDR2 FYNNEI. The CDR3 length is 14 residues. The sequenced sample was peripheral blood. This chain uses TRBV2 with TRBJ1-6; 8 bases fit TRBD1. The TCR originated in a woman between 50 and 59 years old with active or convalescent COVID-19. The DNA for the CDR3 is TGTGCCAGCAGTCTGACAGGGGTCTCTTCACCCCTCCACTTT. It is translated as CASSLTGVSSPLHF.